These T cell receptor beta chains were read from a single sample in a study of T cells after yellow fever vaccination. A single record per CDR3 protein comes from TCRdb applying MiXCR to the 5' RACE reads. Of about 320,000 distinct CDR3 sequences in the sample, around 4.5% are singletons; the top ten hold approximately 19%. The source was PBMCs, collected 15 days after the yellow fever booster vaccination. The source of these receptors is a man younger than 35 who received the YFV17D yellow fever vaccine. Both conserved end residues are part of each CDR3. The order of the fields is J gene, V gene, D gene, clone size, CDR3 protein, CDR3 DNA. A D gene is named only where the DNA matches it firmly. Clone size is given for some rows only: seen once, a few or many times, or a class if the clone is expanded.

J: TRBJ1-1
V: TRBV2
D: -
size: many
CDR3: CASSTTEAFF
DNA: TGTGCCAGCAGTACGACTGAAGCTTTCTTT

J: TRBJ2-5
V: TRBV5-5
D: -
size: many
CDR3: CASSLAGQGTQETQYF
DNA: TGTGCCAGCAGCCTCGCGGGGCAGGGAACACAAGAGACCCAGTACTTC

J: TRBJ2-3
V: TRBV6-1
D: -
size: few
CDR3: CASSEGGTSTDTQYF
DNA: TGTGCCAGCAGTGAAGGCGGGACTAGCACAGATACGCAGTATTTT

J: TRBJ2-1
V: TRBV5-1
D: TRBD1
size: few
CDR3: CASSIADRDVDEQFF
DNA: TGCGCCAGCAGCATCGCGGACAGGGACGTCGATGAGCAGTTCTTC

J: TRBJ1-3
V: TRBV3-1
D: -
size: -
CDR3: CASSQGARHSGNTIYF
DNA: TGTGCCAGCAGCCAAGGGGCCAGACACTCTGGAAACACCATATATTTT

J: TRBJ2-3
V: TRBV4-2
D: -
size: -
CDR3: CASSHLASADTQYF
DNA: TGTGCCAGCAGCCATCTAGCTTCCGCAGATACGCAGTATTTT

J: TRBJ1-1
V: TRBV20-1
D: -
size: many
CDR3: CSARVGYQAFF
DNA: TGCAGTGCTAGAGTGGGTTACCAAGCTTTCTTT

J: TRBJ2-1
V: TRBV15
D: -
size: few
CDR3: CATSIRGEPYNEQFF
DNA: TGTGCCACCAGCATTCGAGGTGAGCCCTACAATGAGCAGTTCTTC

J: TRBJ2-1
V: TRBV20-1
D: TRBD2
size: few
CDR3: CSAPRPGLANNEQFF
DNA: TGCAGTGCCCCCCGGCCGGGACTAGCGAACAATGAGCAGTTCTTC

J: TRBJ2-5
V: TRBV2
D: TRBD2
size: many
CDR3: CASTFWGGPQTQYF
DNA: TGTGCCAGCACCTTTTGGGGGGGACCTCAGACCCAGTACTTC

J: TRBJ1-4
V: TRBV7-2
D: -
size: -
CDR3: CASSYQARGSSNEKLFF
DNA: TGTGCCAGCAGCTACCAGGCCCGCGGATCCTCTAATGAAAAACTGTTTTTT

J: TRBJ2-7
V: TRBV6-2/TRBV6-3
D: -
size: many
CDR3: CASCGGAGTLQDF
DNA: TGTGCCAGCTGTGGGGGGGCCGGGACCCTCCAGGACTTC

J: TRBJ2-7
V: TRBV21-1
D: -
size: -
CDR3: CATLWYEQYF
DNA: TGTGCCACCCTTTGGTACGAGCAGTACTTC

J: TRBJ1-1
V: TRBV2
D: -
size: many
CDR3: CASLFYPEAFF
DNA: TGTGCCAGCCTTTTCTACCCCGAAGCTTTCTTT

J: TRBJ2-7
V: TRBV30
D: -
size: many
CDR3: CAWTSGQGTTYEQYF
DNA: TGTGCCTGGACCTCGGGGCAGGGGACGACCTACGAGCAGTACTTC

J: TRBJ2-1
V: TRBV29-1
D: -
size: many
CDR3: CSVEEEYNEQFF
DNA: TGCAGCGTTGAAGAGGAGTACAATGAGCAGTTCTTC

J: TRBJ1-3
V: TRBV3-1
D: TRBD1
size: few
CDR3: CASSQEQGAYGNTIYF
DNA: TGTGCCAGCAGCCAGGAACAGGGGGCGTATGGAAACACCATATATTTT

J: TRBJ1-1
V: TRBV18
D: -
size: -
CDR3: CASSPIAGEAFF
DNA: TGTGCCAGCTCACCAATAGCAGGGGAAGCTTTCTTT

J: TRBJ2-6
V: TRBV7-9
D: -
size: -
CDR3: CASSHRRGEISGANVLTF
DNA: TGTGCCAGCAGCCATCGGAGAGGGGAGATTTCTGGGGCCAACGTCCTGACTTTC

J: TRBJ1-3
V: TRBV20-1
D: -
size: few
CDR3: CSALNTGAGNTIYF
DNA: TGCAGTGCCCTTAACACAGGTGCTGGAAACACCATATATTTT

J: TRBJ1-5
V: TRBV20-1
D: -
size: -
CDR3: CSASLGGAQSNQPQHF
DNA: TGCAGTGCTAGCCTGGGAGGGGCACAGAGCAATCAGCCCCAGCATTTT

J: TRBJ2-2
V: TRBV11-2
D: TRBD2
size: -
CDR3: CASSTGTSATGELFF
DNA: TGTGCCAGCAGCACTGGGACTAGTGCAACCGGGGAGCTGTTTTTT

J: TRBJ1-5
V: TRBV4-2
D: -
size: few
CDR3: CATVAGRVIQPQHF
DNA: TGTGCTACGGTGGCAGGGAGAGTGATTCAGCCCCAGCATTTT

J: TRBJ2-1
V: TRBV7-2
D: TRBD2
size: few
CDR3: CASSGGEGYNEQFF
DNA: TGTGCCAGCAGCGGCGGGGAGGGGTACAATGAGCAGTTCTTC

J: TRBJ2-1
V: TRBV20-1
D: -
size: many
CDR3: CSAGLLYNEQFF
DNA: TGCAGTGCTGGACTACTGTACAATGAGCAGTTCTTC

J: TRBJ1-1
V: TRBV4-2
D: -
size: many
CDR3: CASSPGSAGEAEAFF
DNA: TGTGCCAGCAGCCCCGGAAGTGCAGGGGAGGCTGAAGCTTTCTTT

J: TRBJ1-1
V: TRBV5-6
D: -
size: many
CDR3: CASSPETGSNTEAFF
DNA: TGTGCCAGCAGCCCCGAGACAGGATCGAACACTGAAGCTTTCTTT